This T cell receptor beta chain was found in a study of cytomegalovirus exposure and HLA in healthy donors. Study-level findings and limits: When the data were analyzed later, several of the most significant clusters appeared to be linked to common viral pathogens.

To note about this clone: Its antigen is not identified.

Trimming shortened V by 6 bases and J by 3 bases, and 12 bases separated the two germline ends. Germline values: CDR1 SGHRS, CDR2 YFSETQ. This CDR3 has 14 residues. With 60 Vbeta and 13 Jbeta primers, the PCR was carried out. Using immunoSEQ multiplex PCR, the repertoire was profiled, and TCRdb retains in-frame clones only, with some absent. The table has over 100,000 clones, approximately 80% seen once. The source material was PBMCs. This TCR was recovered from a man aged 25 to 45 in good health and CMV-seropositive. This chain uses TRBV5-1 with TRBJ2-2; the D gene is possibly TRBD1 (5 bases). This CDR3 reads CASTRGWDTGELFF. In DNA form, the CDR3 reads TGCGCCAGCACTAGGGGTTGGGACACCGGGGAGCTGTTTTTT. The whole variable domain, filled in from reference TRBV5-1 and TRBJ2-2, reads KAGVTQTPRYLIKTRGQQVTLSCSPISGHRSVSWYQQTPGQGLQFLFEYFSETQRNKGNFPGRFSGRQFSNSRSEMNVSTLELGDSALYLCASTRGWDTGELFFGEGSRLTVL.